This T cell receptor (beta chain) was obtained from a study of blood T cell repertoires in COVID-19. Repertoires were generated with immunoSEQ multiplex PCR, while TCRdb's copy carries only in-frame clones and drops some. Of 150,000 to 200,000 clones listed, 80% to 90% were seen once; the top ten hold 11%. The V gene's germline CDR1 is GTSNPN and CDR2 SVGIG (reference sequence). The CDR3 has 15 residues. Trimming removed 3 bases from V and 4 bases from J; junction bases left unmatched: 6. The chain recombines TRBV30 with TRBJ2-6; the match to TRBD1 covers 7 bases. Sequencing input: peripheral blood. This TCR derives from a woman aged 60 to 75 with COVID-19, enrolled during active disease. This CDR3 is CAWSGQATGANVLTF. Here the CDR3 DNA reads TGTGCCTGGAGCGGACAGGCCACCGGGGCCAACGTCCTGACTTTC.